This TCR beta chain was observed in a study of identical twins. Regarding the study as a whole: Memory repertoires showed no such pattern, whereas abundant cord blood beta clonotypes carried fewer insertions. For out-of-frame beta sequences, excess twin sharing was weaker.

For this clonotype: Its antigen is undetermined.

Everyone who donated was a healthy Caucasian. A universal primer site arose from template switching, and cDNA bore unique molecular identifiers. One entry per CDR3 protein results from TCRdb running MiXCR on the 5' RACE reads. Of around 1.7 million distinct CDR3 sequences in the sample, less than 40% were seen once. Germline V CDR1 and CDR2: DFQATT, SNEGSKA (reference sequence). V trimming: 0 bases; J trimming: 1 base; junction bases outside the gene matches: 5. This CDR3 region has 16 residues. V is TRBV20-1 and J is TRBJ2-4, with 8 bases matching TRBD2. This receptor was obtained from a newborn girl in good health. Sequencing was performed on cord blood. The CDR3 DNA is TGCAGTGCTAGAGATCCGACGGGGGGGGCCAAAAACATTCAGTACTTC. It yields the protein CSARDPTGGAKNIQYF.